The 24 T cell receptor beta chains below were found in one sample sequenced in a study of T-cell memory formation after mild COVID-19. Each CDR3 protein is one row after TCRdb ran MiXCR on the 5' RACE reads. The sample lists approximately 210,000 distinct CDR3 sequences, about 17% occurring once. The sample comprised PBMCs or a T cell subset sorted from them (not recorded which). All receptors come from an adult woman who had mild COVID-19 (a few samples of this study predate the infection). Cell type and time point are not known.

This clonotype has a handful of counts. The CDR3 protein is CASSQGGSGRLDTQYF. DNA for the CDR3: TGTGCCAGCAGCCAAGGCGGGAGCGGGCGGTTAGATACGCAGTATTTT. The chain uses TRBV14 and TRBJ2-3, with TRBD2 matching over 7 bases. There are 16 residues in the CDR3. Germline CDR1 and CDR2: SGHDN and FVKESK. V shed 1 base and J 5 bases; nucleotides not matched to a gene: 9.

This clonotype was counted a few times. This rearrangement joins TRBV5-1 to TRBJ2-1; TRBD1 might be the D (6 bases). V lost 6 bases, J lost 3 bases, and 13 bases lay in between. Germline CDR1 and CDR2: SGHRS and YFSETQ. The CDR3 totals 14 residues. In nucleotides, the CDR3 is TGCGCCAGCAAGGCGGTACAGGGCTACAATGAGCAGTTCTTC. This translates into CASKAVQGYNEQFF.

The chain links TRBV15 to TRBJ2-5, with D perhaps being TRBD1 or TRBD2 (5 bases each). The ends were cut back, 1 base at V and 3 bases at J, with 12 bases in the middle. The germline CDR1 and CDR2 sequences are LNHNV and YYDKDF (reference sequence). The CDR3 runs to 15 residues. CDR3 nucleotides: TGTGCCACCAGCAGAGGAGGGACGGAGGAAGAGACCCAGTACTTC. Amino acid sequence: CATSRGGTEEETQYF.

A word on this clonotype: Being one base from a much bigger clone, this may be a read error. V is TRBV7-9 and J is TRBJ2-1; D gene uncertain. Trimming took 2 bases from V and 8 from J, leaving 4 bases between them. Germline-derived CDR1 and CDR2 are SEHNR and FQNEAQ (reference sequence). The CDR3 extends over 11 amino acids. The CDR3 here is CASSLFHEQFF. The CDR3 DNA is TGTGCCAGCAGCTTATTCCATGAGCAGTTCTTC.

The gene calls are TRBV9 and TRBJ1-1; no firm D call. Trimming stripped 0 bases from V and 5 bases from J, with 8 bases between. Germline CDR1 and CDR2: SGDLS and YYNGEE. The CDR3 is made up of 13 amino acids. The CDR3 DNA sequence: TGTGCCAGCAGCGTAGCGGTTGGGACTGAAGCTTTCTTT. It is translated as CASSVAVGTEAFF.

This clonotype was found a few times. The V call is TRBV6-5, the J call TRBJ2-1; 7 bases map to TRBD2. Germline CDR1 is MNHEY and CDR2 is SVGAGI. The V and J ends lost 7 bases and 0 bases, in that order; junction bases with no gene match: 9. CDR3 size: 16 residues. The CDR3 region has the DNA TGTGCCAGCAAACCAGCGGGGCTAAGCTCCTACAATGAGCAGTTCTTC. Its translation: CASKPAGLSSYNEQFF.

V usage is TRBV4-2 and J usage is TRBJ1-2, with D perhaps TRBD1 (6 bases). Germline CDR1 reads LGHNA; CDR2 reads YNFKEQ. This CDR3 spans 15 amino acids. V shed 3 bases and J shed 4 bases, with 15 bases lying between them. The CDR3 here is CASSHGAGAPYGYTF. The CDR3, as DNA: TGTGCCAGCAGCCATGGGGCAGGGGCCCCCTATGGCTACACCTTC.

The genes are TRBV6-5 and TRBJ1-2; possibly TRBD1 for D (5 bases). V lost 2 bases to trimming and J lost 4 bases, with 11 bases between them. CDR1 MNHEY and CDR2 SVGAGI come from the germline V gene. The CDR3 has 14 residues. The CDR3 sequence: CASSYQAQGYGYTF. The CDR3, as DNA: TGTGCCAGCAGTTACCAGGCCCAGGGCTATGGCTACACCTTC.

This sequence joins TRBV6-2 or TRBV6-3 and TRBJ1-2, with D maybe TRBD1 (6 bases). V was trimmed by 7 bases and J by 0 bases, leaving 18 bases between them. Germline V gene data show CDR1 as MNHEY and CDR2 as SVGEGT. The CDR3 runs 16 residues. CDR3 sequence reads: CASNRQGQRTNYGYTF. CDR3 bases: TGTGCCAGCAATCGGCAAGGACAGCGCACTAACTATGGCTACACCTTC.

This chain connects TRBV10-3 to TRBJ2-5; D unclear. The CDR3 runs 13 residues. Trimming removed 5 bases from V and 1 base from J, with 8 bases in between. CDR1 is ENHRY and CDR2 is SYGVKD in the germline V gene. The CDR3 loop reads CAISPGFQETQYF. The CDR3 bases are TGTGCCATCAGTCCTGGCTTCCAAGAGACCCAGTACTTC.

This clonotype was observed a few times. This chain connects TRBV30 to TRBJ1-1; 7 nucleotides align to TRBD1. Germline-derived CDR1 and CDR2 are GTSNPN and SVGIG (reference sequence). Trimming took 1 base from V and 6 from J; bases not matched to a gene: 5. The CDR3 length is 13 residues. This CDR3 reads CAWSGGDRAEAFF. The CDR3 region has the DNA TGTGCCTGGAGTGGAGGAGACAGGGCTGAAGCTTTCTTT.

This clonotype was detected only a few times. J is TRBJ1-2 and V is TRBV12-5; D possibly corresponds to TRBD1 (6 bases). The germline V gene has CDR1 LGHNT and CDR2 FRNRAP. The CDR3 runs to 18 residues. Trimming took 5 bases from V and 4 from J, leaving 26 bases between them. The CDR3 protein is CASGPSRGGQGKLYGYTF. CDR3 bases: TGTGCTAGTGGTCCTAGTCGGGGGGGCCAAGGGAAGCTCTATGGCTACACCTTC.

This clonotype was seen only a few times. In DNA, the CDR3 is TGTGCCAGCAGCCAATTCCCGACGGGCGAGCAGTACTTC. As protein: CASSQFPTGEQYF. The genes are TRBV3-1 and TRBJ2-7; D is undetermined. Germline assignment: CDR1 LGHDT and CDR2 YNNKEL (reference sequence). The CDR3 has 13 amino acids. Trimming stripped 2 bases from V and 6 bases from J, with 11 bases between.

The rearrangement joins TRBV5-1 to TRBJ2-1, with TRBD1 matching 10 bases. V trimming: 7 bases; J trimming: 0 bases; junction bases outside the gene matches: 4. This CDR3 has 15 residues. The germline V gene encodes CDR1 SGHRS and CDR2 YFSETQ. CDR3 coding DNA: TGCGCCAGCGCCGGGACAGGGGACTCCTACAATGAGCAGTTCTTC. The encoded protein is CASAGTGDSYNEQFF.

This clonotype appeared a single time. The J gene is TRBJ2-7, the V gene TRBV21-1; the DNA was not compared with TRBD1, the D call given in the table. TRBV21-1 is recorded as a pseudogene. The CDR3 extends over 14 amino acids. This CDR3 is CASSPPGVPYEQYF. CDR3 in DNA: TGTGCCAGCAGCCCCCCGGGAGTGCCCTACGAGCAGTACTTC.

This clonotype has only a few counts. CDR3 in DNA: TGTGCCAGCAGCCCTACAGGGAATCAAGAGACCCAGTACTTC. It codes for CASSPTGNQETQYF. The V gene is TRBV7-9, the J gene TRBJ2-5; maybe TRBD1 (6 bases). CDR1 is SEHNR and CDR2 is FQNEAQ in the germline V gene (reference sequence). V lost 5 bases to trimming and J lost 2 bases, with 12 bases between them. This CDR3 comprises 14 residues.

In this sample, this clonotype turned up a few times. Compared with germline, one end of the junction differs, possibly owing to a read error. V is TRBV3-1 and J is TRBJ2-7, with D tentatively TRBD1 (5 bases). In germline, CDR1 is LGHDT, CDR2 YNNKEL (reference sequence). The length of the CDR3 is 12 residues. CDR3 protein: CASSQDPAGKTF. The CDR3, as DNA: TGTGCCAGCAGCCAAGATCCAGCAGGGAAGACTTTC.

The J gene is TRBJ1-1, the V gene TRBV4-1; D remains unclear. Between the trimmed V and J ends, which lost 0 bases and 3 bases, there was a span of 8 bases. Germline-derived CDR1 and CDR2 are MGHRA and YSYEKL. The CDR3 sequence is 14 residues long. CDR3 in DNA: TGCGCCAGCAGCCAAGATGAGGCAGACACTGAAGCTTTCTTT. It translates to CASSQDEADTEAFF.

The rearrangement links TRBV6-2 or TRBV6-3 to TRBJ1-5, with 7 bases matching TRBD1. V was pared by 6 bases and J by 0 bases, with 8 bases of the junction left unmatched. Germline assignment: CDR1 MNHEY and CDR2 SVGEGT. CDR3 size: 16 residues. The CDR3 region has the DNA TGTGCCAGCAGCCGACAGGGTGTCTATAGCAATCAGCCCCAGCATTTT. This translates into CASSRQGVYSNQPQHF.

This sequence joins TRBV7-9 and TRBJ2-2; 10 positions agree with TRBD2. The CDR3 has 17 residues. J was trimmed by 4 bases and V by 5 bases; bases with no gene match: 10. Germline CDR1 reads SEHNR; CDR2 reads FQNEAQ (reference sequence). This CDR3 is CASSAPAGGTATGELFF. The CDR3 nucleotides are TGTGCCAGCAGCGCCCCAGCGGGGGGGACCGCCACCGGGGAGCTGTTTTTT.

The chain carries TRBV7-9 and TRBJ1-3; D perhaps matches TRBD1 (6 bases). Germline V CDR1 and CDR2: SEHNR, FQNEAQ (reference sequence). The CDR3 runs to 16 residues. V was trimmed by 3 bases and J by 1 base, leaving 13 bases between them. In nucleotides, the CDR3 is TGTGCCAGCAGCTTCCAACGGGGGGCGTCTGGAAACACCATATATTTT. Amino acids: CASSFQRGASGNTIYF.

This clonotype was counted between two and nine times. The V gene is TRBV20-1, the J gene TRBJ1-5, with 9 bases matching TRBD1. Germline V gene data show CDR1 as DFQATT and CDR2 as SNEGSKA (reference sequence). The CDR3 length is 15 residues. The V and J ends lost 3 bases and 6 bases, in that order; junction bases with no gene match: 9. The CDR3 region is CSASLGTGRGQPQHF. The CDR3 nucleotides read TGCAGTGCTAGTTTAGGGACAGGGAGAGGTCAGCCCCAGCATTTT.

This clonotype was counted a few times. CDR3 sequence (DNA): TGTGCCATCGGACAGCTAAGAGAGACCCAGTACTTC. Translated, it gives CAIGQLRETQYF. V is TRBV15 and J is TRBJ2-5; maybe TRBD1 (6 bases). The CDR3 is made up of 12 amino acids. Germline V lookup: CDR1 LNHNV, CDR2 YYDKDF (reference sequence). V was trimmed by 10 bases and J by 4 bases, leaving 13 bases between them.

V usage is TRBV15 and J usage is TRBJ2-5, with TRBD2 matching 11 bases. CDR1 is LNHNV, CDR2 YYDKDF, per germline (reference sequence). There are 15 residues in the CDR3. V trimming: 8 bases; J trimming: 7 bases; junction bases outside the gene matches: 12. CDR3 region: CATRSGGAFGVTQYF. The CDR3 DNA reads as TGTGCCACCCGTAGCGGGGGGGCCTTCGGAGTGACCCAGTACTTC.